The T cell receptor beta chain described here comes from a study of blood T cells in healthy people across ages. Study-level information: Template switching recovered approximately one barcoded beta molecule for every two T cells.

General study points: The recorded TCR beta diversity per million T cells decreased in a roughly linear manner with age.

There are a few counts of this clonotype. The antigen remains unidentified. Every participating donor contributed approximately 10 milliliters of peripheral blood through a draw. J gave up 0 bases and V 4 bases, and 5 bases lay outside the gene matches. The CDR3 has 16 residues. Germline values: CDR1 SGHAT, CDR2 FQDESV (reference sequence). It was with a sample-barcoded 5' primer and a J-beta primer mix that a second PCR of about 7 to 12 cycles was run. TCRdb processed the 5' RACE reads anew with MiXCR; each CDR3 protein has one entry. This sample yields some 1.1 million distinct CDR3 sequences, of which around two fifths are seen a single time; over 10% belongs to the top ten.

The chain employs TRBV11-1 and TRBJ2-4, with 8 bases matching TRBD1. Sequencing input: blood. The sequence came from a man younger than 30 in good health. The CDR3 loop is CASSSGTGRAKNIQYF. CDR3 in DNA: TGTGCCAGCAGCTCCGGGACAGGACGAGCCAAAAACATTCAGTACTTC.